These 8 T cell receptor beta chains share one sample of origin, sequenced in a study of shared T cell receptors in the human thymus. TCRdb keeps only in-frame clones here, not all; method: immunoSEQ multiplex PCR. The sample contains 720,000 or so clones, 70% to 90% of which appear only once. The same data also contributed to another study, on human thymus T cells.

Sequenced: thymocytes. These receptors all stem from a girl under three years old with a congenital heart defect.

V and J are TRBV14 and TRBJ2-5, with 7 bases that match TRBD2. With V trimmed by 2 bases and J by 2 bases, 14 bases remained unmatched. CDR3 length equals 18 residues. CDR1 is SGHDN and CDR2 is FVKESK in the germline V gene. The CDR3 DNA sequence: TGTGCCAGCAGCCAAACGGTGCCGGAGCGGGGCCTGCAAGAGACCCAGTACTTC. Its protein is CASSQTVPERGLQETQYF.

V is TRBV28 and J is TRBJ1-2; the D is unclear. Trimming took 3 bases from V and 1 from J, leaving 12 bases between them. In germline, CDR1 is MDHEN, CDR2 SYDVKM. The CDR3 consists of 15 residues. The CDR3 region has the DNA TGTGCCAGCAGTTTTTCAGGAGGACTTAACTATGGCTACACCTTC. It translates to CASSFSGGLNYGYTF.

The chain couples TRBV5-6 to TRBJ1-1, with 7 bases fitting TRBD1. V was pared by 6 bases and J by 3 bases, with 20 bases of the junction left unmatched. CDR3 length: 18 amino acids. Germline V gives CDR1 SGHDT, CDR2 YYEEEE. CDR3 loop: CASTAEVRGRLTDTEAFF. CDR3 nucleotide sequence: TGTGCCAGCACCGCGGAAGTTAGGGGGCGATTAACGGACACTGAAGCTTTCTTT.

CDR3 residues: CASSEGHRDKQYF. Here the CDR3 DNA reads TGTGCCAGCAGCGAGGGACATCGTGACAAGCAGTACTTC. The chain carries TRBV9 and TRBJ2-7, with D maybe TRBD1 (6 bases). Deletions cut 3 bases from V and 8 bases from J, with 15 bases between. Germline V gives CDR1 SGDLS, CDR2 YYNGEE. The CDR3 runs to 13 residues.

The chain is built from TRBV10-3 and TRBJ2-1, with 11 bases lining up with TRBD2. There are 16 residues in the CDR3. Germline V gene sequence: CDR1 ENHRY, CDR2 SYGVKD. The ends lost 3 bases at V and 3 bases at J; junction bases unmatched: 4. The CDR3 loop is CAISELAGAFYNEQFF. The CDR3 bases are TGTGCCATCAGTGAACTAGCGGGGGCCTTCTACAATGAGCAGTTCTTC.

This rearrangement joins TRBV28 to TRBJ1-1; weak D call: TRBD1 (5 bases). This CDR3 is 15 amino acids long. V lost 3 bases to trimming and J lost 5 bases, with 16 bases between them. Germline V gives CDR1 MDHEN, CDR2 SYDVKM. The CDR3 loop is CASSFYGAAGTEAFF. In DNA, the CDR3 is TGTGCCAGCAGTTTCTATGGGGCGGCGGGGACTGAAGCTTTCTTT. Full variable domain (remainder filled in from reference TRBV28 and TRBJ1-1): DVKVTQSSRYLVKRTGEKVFLECVQDMDHENMFWYRQDPGLGLRLIYFSYDVKMKEKGDIPEGYSVSREKKERFSLILESASTNQTSMYLCASSFYGAAGTEAFFGQGTRLTVV.

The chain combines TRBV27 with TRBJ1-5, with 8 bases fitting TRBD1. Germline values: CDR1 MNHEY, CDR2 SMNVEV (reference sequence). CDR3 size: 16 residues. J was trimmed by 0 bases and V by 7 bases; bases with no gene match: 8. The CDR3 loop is CASNLRGLNSNQPQHF. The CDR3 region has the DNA TGTGCCAGCAACCTCAGGGGGCTAAATAGCAATCAGCCCCAGCATTTT.

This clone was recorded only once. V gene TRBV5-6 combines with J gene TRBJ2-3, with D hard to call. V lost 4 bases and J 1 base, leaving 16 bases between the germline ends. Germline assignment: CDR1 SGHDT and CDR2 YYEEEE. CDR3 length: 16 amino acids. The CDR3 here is CASSVPTPPGTDTQYF. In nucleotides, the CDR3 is TGTGCCAGCAGCGTTCCGACTCCTCCTGGCACAGATACGCAGTATTTT.